This section outlines one T cell receptor (beta chain) sequence together with its context. These data belong to a study of CD8+ T cells in alopecia areata. Turning to the study itself: At a dose of 5 to 10 mg twice daily, oral tofacitinib was given to treated patients.

Treatment described: oral pan-JAK inhibitor, 5-10 mg twice daily. Alopecia areata patients provided lesional scalp punch biopsies and peripheral blood. Per the germline V gene, CDR1 is SGDLS and CDR2 is YYNGEE. The CDR3 is 14 amino acids. Trimming removed 3 bases from V and 5 bases from J, with 14 bases in between. RNA extraction and reverse transcription yielded cDNA as sequencing template. Data came from immunoSEQ multiplex PCR; TCRdb stores just in-frame clones and leaves some out. Counted here are about 190,000 clones, under 70% occurring once; the ten biggest clones make up about 4.2%. The clonotype originates from a human donor with alopecia areata. This chain links TRBV9 with TRBJ2-5; no clear D. This material consisted of CD4+ T cells sorted from blood, taken at week 4, from a patient treated with tofacitinib. For the CDR3, the DNA is TGTGCCAGCAGCGACCCCTCCCAGTATGAGACCCAGTACTTC. This codes for CASSDPSQYETQYF.